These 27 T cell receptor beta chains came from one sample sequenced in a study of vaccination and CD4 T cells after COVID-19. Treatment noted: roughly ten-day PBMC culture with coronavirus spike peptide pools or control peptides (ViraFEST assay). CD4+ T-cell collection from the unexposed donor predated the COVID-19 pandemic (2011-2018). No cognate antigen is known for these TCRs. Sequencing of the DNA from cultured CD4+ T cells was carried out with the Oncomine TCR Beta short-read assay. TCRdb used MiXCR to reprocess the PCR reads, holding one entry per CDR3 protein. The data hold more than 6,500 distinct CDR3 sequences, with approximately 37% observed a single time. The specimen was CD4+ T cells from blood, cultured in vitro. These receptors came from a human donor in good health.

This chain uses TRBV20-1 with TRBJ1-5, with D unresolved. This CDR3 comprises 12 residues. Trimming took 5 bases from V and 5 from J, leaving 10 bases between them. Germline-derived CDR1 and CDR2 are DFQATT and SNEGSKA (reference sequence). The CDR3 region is CSAGRSHQPQHF. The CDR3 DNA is TGCAGTGCTGGAAGGAGCCATCAGCCCCAGCATTTT.

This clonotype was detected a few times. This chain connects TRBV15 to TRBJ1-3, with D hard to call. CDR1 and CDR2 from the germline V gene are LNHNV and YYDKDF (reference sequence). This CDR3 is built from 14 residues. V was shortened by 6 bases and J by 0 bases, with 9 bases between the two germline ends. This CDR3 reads CATRAESSGNTIYF. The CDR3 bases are TGTGCCACCAGAGCAGAGAGCTCTGGAAACACCATATATTTT. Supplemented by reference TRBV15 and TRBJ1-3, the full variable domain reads DAMVIQNPRYQVTQFGKPVTLSCSQTLNHNVMYWYQQKSSQAPKLLFHYYDKDFNNEADTPDNFQSRRPNTSFCFLDIRSPGLGDTAMYLCATRAESSGNTIYFGEGSWLTVV.

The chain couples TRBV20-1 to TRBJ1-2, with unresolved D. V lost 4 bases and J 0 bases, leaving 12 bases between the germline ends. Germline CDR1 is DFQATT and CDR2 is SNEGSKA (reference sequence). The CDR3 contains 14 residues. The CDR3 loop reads CSAIRAPTNYGYTF. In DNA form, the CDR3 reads TGCAGTGCTATCCGGGCCCCCACTAACTATGGCTACACCTTC.

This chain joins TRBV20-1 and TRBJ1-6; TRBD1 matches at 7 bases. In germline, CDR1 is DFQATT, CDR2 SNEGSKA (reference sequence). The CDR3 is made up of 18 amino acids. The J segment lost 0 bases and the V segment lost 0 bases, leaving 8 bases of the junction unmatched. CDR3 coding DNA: TGCAGTGCTAGAGATTTTCAGGGGGTGGGCTCCTATAATTCACCCCTCCACTTT. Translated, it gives CSARDFQGVGSYNSPLHF.

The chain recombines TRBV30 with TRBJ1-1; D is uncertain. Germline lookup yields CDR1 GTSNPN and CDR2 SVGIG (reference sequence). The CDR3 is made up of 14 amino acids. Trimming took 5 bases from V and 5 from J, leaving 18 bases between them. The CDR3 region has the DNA TGTGCCTGGGGCCTACGGGCAGTAGGGACTGAAGCTTTCTTT. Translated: CAWGLRAVGTEAFF.

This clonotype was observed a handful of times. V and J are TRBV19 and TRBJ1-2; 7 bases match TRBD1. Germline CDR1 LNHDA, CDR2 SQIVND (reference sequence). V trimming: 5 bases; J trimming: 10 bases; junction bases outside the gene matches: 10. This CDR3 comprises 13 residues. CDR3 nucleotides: TGTGCCAGTAGTGTCTCTGACAGGGCACTCTACACCTTC. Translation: CASSVSDRALYTF. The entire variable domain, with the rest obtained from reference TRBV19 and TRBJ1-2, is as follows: DGGITQSPKYLFRKEGQNVTLSCEQNLNHDAMYWYRQDPGQGLRLIYYSQIVNDFQKGDIAEGYSVSREKKESFPLTVTSAQKNPTAFYLCASSVSDRALYTFGSGTRLTVV.

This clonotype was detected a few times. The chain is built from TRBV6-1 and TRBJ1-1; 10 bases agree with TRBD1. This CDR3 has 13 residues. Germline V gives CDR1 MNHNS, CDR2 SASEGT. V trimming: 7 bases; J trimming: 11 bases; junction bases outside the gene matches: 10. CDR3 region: CASTTRDRGHAFF. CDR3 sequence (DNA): TGTGCCAGCACAACACGGGACAGGGGACACGCTTTCTTT.

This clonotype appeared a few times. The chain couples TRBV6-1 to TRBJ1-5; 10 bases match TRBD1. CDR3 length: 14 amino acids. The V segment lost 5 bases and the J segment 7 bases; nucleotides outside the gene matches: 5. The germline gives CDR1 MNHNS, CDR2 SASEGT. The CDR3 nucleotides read TGTGCCAGCAGTCGGACAGGGGGGAACCAGCCCCAGCATTTT. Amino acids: CASSRTGGNQPQHF.

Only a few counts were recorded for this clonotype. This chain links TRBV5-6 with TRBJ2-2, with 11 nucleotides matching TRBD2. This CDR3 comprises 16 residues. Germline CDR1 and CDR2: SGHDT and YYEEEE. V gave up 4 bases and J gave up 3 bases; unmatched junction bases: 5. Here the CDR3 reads CASSATSGGYTGELFF. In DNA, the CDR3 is TGTGCCAGCAGCGCTACTAGCGGGGGTTACACCGGGGAGCTGTTTTTT.

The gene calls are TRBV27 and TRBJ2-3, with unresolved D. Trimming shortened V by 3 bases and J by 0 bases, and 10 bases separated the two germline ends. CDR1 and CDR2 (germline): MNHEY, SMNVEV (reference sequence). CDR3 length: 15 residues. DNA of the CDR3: TGTGCCAGCAGTTTTTACATTCAGAGCACAGATACGCAGTATTTT. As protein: CASSFYIQSTDTQYF.

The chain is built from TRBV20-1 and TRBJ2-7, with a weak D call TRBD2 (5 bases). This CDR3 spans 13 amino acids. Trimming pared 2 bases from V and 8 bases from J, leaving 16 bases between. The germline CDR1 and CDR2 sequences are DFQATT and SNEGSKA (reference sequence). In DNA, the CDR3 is TGCAGTGCTAGACTCAGGCAGACGGGGAAGCAGTACTTC. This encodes CSARLRQTGKQYF.

The CDR3 protein is CASSLGGSRGLTGELFF. The CDR3 DNA reads as TGTGCCAGCAGTTTGGGGGGAAGCAGGGGGCTGACCGGGGAGCTGTTTTTT. The V gene is TRBV12-3 or TRBV12-4, the J gene TRBJ2-2, with 8 bases aligning to TRBD1. V was clipped by 3 bases and J by 5 bases; unmatched bases: 11. The CDR3 length is 17 residues.

In DNA form, the CDR3 reads TGTGCCAGCAGAGGACAGACAGATCAGCCCCAGCATTTT. The encoded protein is CASRGQTDQPQHF. J is TRBJ1-5 and V is TRBV11-2; TRBD1 might be the D (6 bases). The V gene lost 6 bases and the J gene lost 5 bases, with 11 bases spanning the gap. Germline assignment: CDR1 SGHAT and CDR2 FQNNGV. The CDR3 runs to 13 residues.

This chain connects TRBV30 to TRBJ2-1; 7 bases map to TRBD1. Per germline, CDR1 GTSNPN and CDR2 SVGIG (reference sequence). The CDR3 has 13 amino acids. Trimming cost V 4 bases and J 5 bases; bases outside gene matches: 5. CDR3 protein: CAWTGTANNEQFF. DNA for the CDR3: TGTGCCTGGACCGGGACAGCTAACAATGAGCAGTTCTTC.

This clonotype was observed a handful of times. The CDR3 protein is CASSSGTGVTEAFF. CDR3 bases: TGTGCCAGCAGTTCAGGGACAGGGGTGACTGAAGCTTTCTTT. V and J are TRBV6-5 and TRBJ1-1, with TRBD1 matching 10 bases. The CDR3 consists of 14 residues. Trimming cost V 4 bases and J 5 bases; bases outside gene matches: 4. Per germline, CDR1 MNHEY and CDR2 SVGAGI.

The CDR3 DNA reads TGTGCCAGCAGTTCCGACTCCGGGAAGCAGCCCCAGCATTTT. Its translation is CASSSDSGKQPQHF. The genes are TRBV2 and TRBJ1-5; D uncertain. The ends were cut back, 5 bases at V and 7 bases at J, with 15 bases in the middle. The CDR3 is 14 amino acids. The germline CDR1 and CDR2 sequences are SNHLY and FYNNEI.

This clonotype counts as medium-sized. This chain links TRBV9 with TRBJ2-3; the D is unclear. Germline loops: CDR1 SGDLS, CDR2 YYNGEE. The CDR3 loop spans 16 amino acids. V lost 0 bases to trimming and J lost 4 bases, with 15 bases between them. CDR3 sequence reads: CASSVVGSMAADTQYF. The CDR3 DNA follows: TGTGCCAGCAGCGTAGTAGGCTCGATGGCGGCAGATACGCAGTATTTT. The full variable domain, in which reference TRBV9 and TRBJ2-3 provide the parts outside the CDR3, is DSGVTQTPKHLITATGQRVTLRCSPRSGDLSVYWYQQSLDQGLQFLIQYYNGEERAKGNILERFSAQQFPDLHSELNLSSLELGDSALYFCASSVVGSMAADTQYFGPGTRLTVL.

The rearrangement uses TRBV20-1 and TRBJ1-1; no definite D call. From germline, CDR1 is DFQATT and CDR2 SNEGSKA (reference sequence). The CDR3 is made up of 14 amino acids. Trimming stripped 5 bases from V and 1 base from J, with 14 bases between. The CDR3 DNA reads TGCAGTGCTCCCTTCCGACTGTCGAACACTGAAGCTTTCTTT. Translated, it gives CSAPFRLSNTEAFF.

As DNA, the CDR3 is TGTGCCAGCAGTTTGGGACATCCGACCTCTGGAAACACCATATATTTT. It yields the protein CASSLGHPTSGNTIYF. This chain connects TRBV27 to TRBJ1-3, with a tentative D call TRBD1 (6 bases). CDR1 and CDR2 (germline): MNHEY, SMNVEV (reference sequence). The CDR3 has 16 residues. The germline V and J ends were trimmed by 3 bases and 0 bases, with 12 bases remaining between them.

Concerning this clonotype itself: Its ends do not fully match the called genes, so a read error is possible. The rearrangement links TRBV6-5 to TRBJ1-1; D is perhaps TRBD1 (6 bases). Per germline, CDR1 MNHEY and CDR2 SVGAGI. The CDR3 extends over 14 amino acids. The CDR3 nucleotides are TGTGCCAGCAGTTACAGGGGATGGGACACTGAAGCTCTCTTT. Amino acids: CASSYRGWDTEALF.

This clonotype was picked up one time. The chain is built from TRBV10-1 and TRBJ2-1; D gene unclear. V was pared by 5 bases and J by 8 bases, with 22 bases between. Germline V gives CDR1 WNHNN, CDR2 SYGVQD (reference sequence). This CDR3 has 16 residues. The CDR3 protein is CASSPERSVQKDEQFF. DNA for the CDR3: TGCGCCAGCAGTCCCGAGCGCTCAGTCCAAAAGGATGAGCAGTTCTTC.

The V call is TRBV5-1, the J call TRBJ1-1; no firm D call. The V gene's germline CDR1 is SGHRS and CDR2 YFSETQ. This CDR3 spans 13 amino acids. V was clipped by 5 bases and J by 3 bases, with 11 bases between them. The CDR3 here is CASRGLADTEAFF. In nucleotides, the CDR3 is TGCGCCAGCAGAGGCCTGGCGGACACTGAAGCTTTCTTT.

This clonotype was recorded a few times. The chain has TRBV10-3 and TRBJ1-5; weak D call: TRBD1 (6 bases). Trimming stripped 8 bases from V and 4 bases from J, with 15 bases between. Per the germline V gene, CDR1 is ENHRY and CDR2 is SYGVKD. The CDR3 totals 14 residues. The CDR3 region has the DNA TGTGCCATCGGGGGTCGACAGGAGAATCAGCCCCAGCATTTT. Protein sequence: CAIGGRQENQPQHF.

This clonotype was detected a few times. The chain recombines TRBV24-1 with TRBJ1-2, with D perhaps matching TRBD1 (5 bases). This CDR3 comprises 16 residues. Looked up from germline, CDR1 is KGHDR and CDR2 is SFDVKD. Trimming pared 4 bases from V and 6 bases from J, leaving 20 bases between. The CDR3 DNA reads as TGTGCCACCAGTGAAACGACAGCGGAAGGGTTTGATGGCTACACCTTC. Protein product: CATSETTAEGFDGYTF.

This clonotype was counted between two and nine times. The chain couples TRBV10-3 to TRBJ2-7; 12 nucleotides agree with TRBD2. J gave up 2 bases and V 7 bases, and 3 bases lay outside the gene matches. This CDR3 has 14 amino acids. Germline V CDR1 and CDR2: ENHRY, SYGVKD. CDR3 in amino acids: CAITRTSGTYEQYF. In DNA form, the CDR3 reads TGTGCCATCACCAGGACTAGCGGGACCTACGAGCAGTACTTC.

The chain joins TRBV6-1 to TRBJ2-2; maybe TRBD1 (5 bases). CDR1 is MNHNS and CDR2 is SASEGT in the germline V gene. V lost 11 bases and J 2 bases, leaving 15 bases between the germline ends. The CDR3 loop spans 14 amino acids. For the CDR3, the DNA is TGTGCCGCAACCAGGGAACCAAACACCGGGGAGCTGTTTTTT. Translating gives CAATREPNTGELFF.

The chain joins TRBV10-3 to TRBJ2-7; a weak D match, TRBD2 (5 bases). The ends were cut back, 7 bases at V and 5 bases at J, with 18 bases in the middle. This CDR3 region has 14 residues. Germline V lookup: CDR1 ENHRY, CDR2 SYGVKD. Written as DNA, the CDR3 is TGTGCCATCAAATTTGGGGTCGAGGGCGACGAGCAGTACTTC. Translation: CAIKFGVEGDEQYF.